The TCR beta chain under discussion was sequenced for a study of post-analysis software for immune sequencing data. General study points: There were a few TRBV segments more frequent in patients than controls, and TRBV5-6, TRBV5-1 and TRBV20-1 were among them.

Turning to this clonotype: Its antigen is unknown.

Germline assignment: CDR1 KGHDR and CDR2 SFDVKD. The J segment lost 3 bases and the V segment lost 0 bases, leaving 1 base of the junction unmatched. CDR3 length: 15 residues. Each TCR beta cDNA library carried unique molecular identifiers. Each batch of about 0.95 to 10 million T cells produced 490,000 or so cDNA molecules. Each CDR3 protein is one row after TCRdb ran MiXCR on the PCR reads. The data contain hundreds of thousands of distinct CDR3 sequences, around 64% of them singletons. V usage is TRBV24-1 and J usage is TRBJ2-1, with TRBD2 matching over 7 bases. The TCR was taken from a girl aged 2 to 9 with multiple sclerosis. What was sequenced was blood. DNA for the CDR3: TGTGCCACCAGTGATTTGCGCGGGGGCTACAATGAGCAGTTCTTC. Its protein product is CATSDLRGGYNEQFF.